The entry below describes one T cell receptor beta chain. The record originates from a study of CD8 T cells in Susac syndrome. The authors reverse transcribed roughly 0.5 to 1 ug RNA with random hexamers. TCRdb analysed the immunoSEQ multiplex PCR reads with MiXCR anew, one entry per CDR3 protein. Of under 350,000 distinct CDR3 sequences listed, 92% are singletons. The CDR3 spans 11 residues. Looked up from germline, CDR1 is SNHLY and CDR2 is FYNNEI. Trimming pared 4 bases from V and 8 bases from J, leaving 8 bases between. The TCR was taken from a human donor with multiple sclerosis. The chain combines TRBV2 with TRBJ1-2, with D possibly being TRBD1 (5 bases). Material for sequencing was CD4+ T cells from PBMCs. Here the CDR3 DNA reads TGTGCCAGCAGTGGCGGGACCGGCTACACCTTC. This sequence encodes CASSGGTGYTF.